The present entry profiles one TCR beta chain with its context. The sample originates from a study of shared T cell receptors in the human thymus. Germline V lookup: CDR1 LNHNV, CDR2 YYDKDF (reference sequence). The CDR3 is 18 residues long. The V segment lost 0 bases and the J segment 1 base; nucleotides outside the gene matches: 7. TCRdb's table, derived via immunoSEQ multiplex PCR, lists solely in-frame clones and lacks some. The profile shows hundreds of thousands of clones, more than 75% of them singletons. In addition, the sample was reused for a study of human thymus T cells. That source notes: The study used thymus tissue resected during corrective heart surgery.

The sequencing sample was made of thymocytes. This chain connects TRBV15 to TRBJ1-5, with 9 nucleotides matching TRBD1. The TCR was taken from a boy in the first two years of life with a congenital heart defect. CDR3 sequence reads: CATSRDLVGQGSNQPQHF. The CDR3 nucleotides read TGTGCCACCAGCAGAGATCTGGTCGGACAGGGGAGCAATCAGCCCCAGCATTTT.